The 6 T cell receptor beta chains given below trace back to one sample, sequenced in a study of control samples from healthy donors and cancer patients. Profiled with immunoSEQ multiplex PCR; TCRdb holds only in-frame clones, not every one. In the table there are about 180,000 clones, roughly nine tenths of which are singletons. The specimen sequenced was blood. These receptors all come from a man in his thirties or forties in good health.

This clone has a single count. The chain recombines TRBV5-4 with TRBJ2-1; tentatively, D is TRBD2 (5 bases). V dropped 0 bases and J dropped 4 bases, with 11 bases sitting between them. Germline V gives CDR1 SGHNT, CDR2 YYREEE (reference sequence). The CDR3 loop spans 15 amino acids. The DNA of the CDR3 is TGTGCCAGCAGCTTGGCTAGCTTAGGGTACAATGAGCAGTTCTTC. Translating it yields CASSLASLGYNEQFF.

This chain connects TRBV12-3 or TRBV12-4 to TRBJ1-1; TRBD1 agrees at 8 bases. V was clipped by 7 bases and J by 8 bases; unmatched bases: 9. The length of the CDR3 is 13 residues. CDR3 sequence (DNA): TGTGCCAGCAAGCCGACAGGGGATCGAGAAGCTTTCTTT. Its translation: CASKPTGDREAFF.

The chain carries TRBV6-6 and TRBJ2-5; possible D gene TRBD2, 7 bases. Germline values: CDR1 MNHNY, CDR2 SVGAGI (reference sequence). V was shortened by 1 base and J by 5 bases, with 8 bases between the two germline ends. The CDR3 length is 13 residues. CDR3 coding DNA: TGTGCCAGCAGTTACTGGGGGGGCGAGACCCAGTACTTC. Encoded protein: CASSYWGGETQYF.

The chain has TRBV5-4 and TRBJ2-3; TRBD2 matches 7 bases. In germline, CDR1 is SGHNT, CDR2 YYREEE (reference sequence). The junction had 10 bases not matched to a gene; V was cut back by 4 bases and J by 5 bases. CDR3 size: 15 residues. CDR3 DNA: TGTGCCAGCAGCCCCTTGTGGGGGGGAGGAGATACGCAGTATTTT. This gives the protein CASSPLWGGGDTQYF. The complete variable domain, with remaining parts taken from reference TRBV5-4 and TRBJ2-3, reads ETGVTQSPTHLIKTRGQQVTLRCSSQSGHNTVSWYQQALGQGPQFIFQYYREEENGRGNFPPRFSGLQFPNYSSELNVNALELDDSALYLCASSPLWGGGDTQYFGPGTRLTVL.

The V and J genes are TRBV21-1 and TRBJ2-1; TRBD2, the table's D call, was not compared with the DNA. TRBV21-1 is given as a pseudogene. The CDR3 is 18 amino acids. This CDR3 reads CASSDSQITRSSYNEQFF. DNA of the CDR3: TGTGCCAGCAGCGACTCACAGATCACTAGGTCCTCCTACAATGAGCAGTTCTTC.

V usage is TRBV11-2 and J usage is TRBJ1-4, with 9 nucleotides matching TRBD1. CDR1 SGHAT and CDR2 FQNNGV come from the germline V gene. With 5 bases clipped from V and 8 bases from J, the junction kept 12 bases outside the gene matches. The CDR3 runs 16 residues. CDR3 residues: CASSPPRGTGQEKLFF. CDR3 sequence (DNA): TGTGCCAGCAGCCCCCCGCGGGGGACAGGGCAAGAAAAACTGTTTTTT.